The 3 T cell receptor beta chains below come from one sample, sequenced in a study of cytomegalovirus exposure and HLA in healthy donors. PCR involved 60 Vbeta and 13 Jbeta primers. Sequencing was performed with immunoSEQ multiplex PCR; in TCRdb, only in-frame clones are kept and a portion is missing. The repertoire has 85,000 to 130,000 clones, around 9.1% of them found once; the top ten carry 5.8%. Material for sequencing was PBMCs. The receptor source for this set is a man between 35 and 55 years old in good health and CMV-seropositive.

This clone was observed a few times. The chain uses TRBV6-5 and TRBJ1-2, with 9 bases that match TRBD1. V trimming: 5 bases; J trimming: 8 bases; junction bases outside the gene matches: 12. Germline-derived CDR1 and CDR2 are MNHEY and SVGAGI. The CDR3 is 15 residues long. The DNA for the CDR3 is TGTGCCAGCAGTCCTTCCGGGACAGGGATCAAAGGCTACACCTTC. As protein: CASSPSGTGIKGYTF.

This clone has at least ten counts. The J gene is TRBJ2-3, the V gene TRBV28; 8 bases are shared with TRBD2. V trimming: 4 bases; J trimming: 4 bases; junction bases outside the gene matches: 16. Germline-derived CDR1 and CDR2 are MDHEN and SYDVKM. The length of the CDR3 is 18 residues. The CDR3 sequence: CASSSTLPGLGGADTQYF. CDR3 bases: TGTGCCAGCAGTTCGACTCTACCGGGACTAGGAGGTGCAGATACGCAGTATTTT.

This clone was counted only a few times. CDR3 residues: CASSERGNGYTF. The CDR3 DNA follows: TGTGCCAGCAGTGAGCGGGGTAATGGCTACACCTTC. The V gene is TRBV6-1, the J gene TRBJ1-2; no clear D. CDR3 length: 12 residues. Germline V gene data show CDR1 as MNHNS and CDR2 as SASEGT. The V end was cut by 3 bases, the J end by 6 bases, with 8 bases between.